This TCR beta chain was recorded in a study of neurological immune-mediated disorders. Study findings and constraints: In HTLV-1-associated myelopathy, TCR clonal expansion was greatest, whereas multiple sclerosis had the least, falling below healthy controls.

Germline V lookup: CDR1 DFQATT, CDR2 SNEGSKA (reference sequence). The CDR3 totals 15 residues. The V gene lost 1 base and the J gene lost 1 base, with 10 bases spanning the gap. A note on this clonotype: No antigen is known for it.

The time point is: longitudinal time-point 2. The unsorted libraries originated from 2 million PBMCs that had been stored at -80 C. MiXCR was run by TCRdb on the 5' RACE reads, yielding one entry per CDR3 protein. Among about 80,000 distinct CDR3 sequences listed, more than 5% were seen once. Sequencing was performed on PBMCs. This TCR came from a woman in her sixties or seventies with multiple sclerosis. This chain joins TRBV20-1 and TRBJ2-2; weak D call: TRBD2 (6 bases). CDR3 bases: TGCAGTGCTAGAGTTGGTAGCGGGAACACCGGGGAGCTGTTTTTT. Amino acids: CSARVGSGNTGELFF.